The 23 T cell receptor beta chains given below trace back to one sample, sequenced in a study of cytomegalovirus exposure and HLA in healthy donors. 60 Vbeta and 13 Jbeta primers were used in PCR. Clones were read by immunoSEQ multiplex PCR, and TCRdb kept only the in-frame ones, dropping some. The data hold 150,000 or so clones, with approximately 84% observed a single time. Material: PBMCs. These receptors all stem from a boy aged 2 to 9 in good health and CMV-seronegative.

This chain connects TRBV30 to TRBJ1-1; D gene uncertain. CDR1 is GTSNPN, CDR2 SVGIG, per germline (reference sequence). Trimming pared 5 bases from V and 2 bases from J, leaving 18 bases between. This CDR3 contains 15 residues. CDR3 sequence: CAWGPEGGRNTEAFF. As DNA, the CDR3 is TGTGCCTGGGGACCCGAGGGAGGGAGAAACACTGAAGCTTTCTTT.

The rearrangement links TRBV28 to TRBJ1-1, with D uncertain. Germline loops: CDR1 MDHEN, CDR2 SYDVKM. This CDR3 region has 13 residues. Trimming removed 2 bases at V and 1 base at J, with 5 bases between. The CDR3, as DNA: TGTGCCAGCAGTTTACGGAGGAACACTGAAGCTTTCTTT. Protein product: CASSLRRNTEAFF.

The V gene is TRBV9, the J gene TRBJ2-2; 10 bases are shared with TRBD2. Germline V gives CDR1 SGDLS, CDR2 YYNGEE. The junction had 3 bases not matched to a gene; V was cut back by 4 bases and J by 0 bases. The CDR3 covers 16 residues. As DNA, the CDR3 is TGTGCCAGCAGCCAGGGGACTAGCGCGAACACCGGGGAGCTGTTTTTT. Its translation: CASSQGTSANTGELFF. Based on the CDR3 plus reference TRBV9 and TRBJ2-2, the full variable domain is DSGVTQTPKHLITATGQRVTLRCSPRSGDLSVYWYQQSLDQGLQFLIQYYNGEERAKGNILERFSAQQFPDLHSELNLSSLELGDSALYFCASSQGTSANTGELFFGEGSRLTVL.

The gene calls are TRBV10-3 and TRBJ2-1; D not certain. Germline V gene sequence: CDR1 ENHRY, CDR2 SYGVKD. V was cut by 4 bases and J by 0 bases, with 7 bases left in between. This CDR3 has 14 amino acids. CDR3 residues: CAISVESSYNEQFF. The CDR3 DNA reads TGTGCCATCAGTGTAGAGAGCTCCTACAATGAGCAGTTCTTC.

This clone has more than one count but fewer than ten. This sequence joins TRBV6-1 and TRBJ2-3, with 10 bases identical to TRBD2. CDR3 size: 16 residues. J gave up 0 bases and V 4 bases, and 4 bases lay outside the gene matches. The germline V gene encodes CDR1 MNHNS and CDR2 SASEGT. The CDR3 here is CASSVGLADSTDTQYF. The CDR3, as DNA: TGTGCCAGCAGTGTCGGACTAGCGGATAGCACAGATACGCAGTATTTT.

The chain employs TRBV2 and TRBJ1-2; 7 nucleotides match TRBD1. J lost 2 bases, V lost 9 bases, and 12 bases had no gene match. The germline V gene encodes CDR1 SNHLY and CDR2 FYNNEI. The CDR3 covers 15 residues. CDR3 nucleotides: TGTGCCAGTACCTGGTTGACAGGGAAGAACTATGGCTACACCTTC. Translation: CASTWLTGKNYGYTF.

The chain combines TRBV11-2 with TRBJ2-3, with D possibly TRBD1 on 6 matching bases. V dropped 2 bases and J dropped 8 bases, with 14 bases sitting between them. The CDR3 runs 14 residues. Germline CDR1 is SGHAT and CDR2 is FQNNGV. The CDR3 here is CASSLRGSYGTQYF. The CDR3 DNA is TGTGCCAGCAGCTTAAGGGGGAGCTACGGTACGCAGTATTTT.

The chain couples TRBV6-5 to TRBJ2-7; D is ambiguous. Germline V gives CDR1 MNHEY, CDR2 SVGAGI. The CDR3 spans 15 residues. Trimming took 6 bases from V and 5 from J, leaving 20 bases between them. The CDR3 sequence: CASSFFPAVANEQYF. The CDR3 nucleotides read TGTGCCAGCAGCTTTTTCCCGGCGGTAGCCAACGAGCAGTACTTC.

The V call is TRBV30, the J call TRBJ2-7; 8 bases align to TRBD1. This CDR3 region has 12 residues. The V segment lost 4 bases and the J segment 4 bases; nucleotides outside the gene matches: 3. Germline V gene data show CDR1 as GTSNPN and CDR2 as SVGIG (reference sequence). The CDR3 here is CAWNRGNYEQYF. DNA of the CDR3: TGTGCCTGGAACAGGGGGAATTACGAGCAGTACTTC.

The V gene is TRBV30, the J gene TRBJ2-5; TRBD2 might be the D (6 bases). Trimming took off 4 bases at V and 2 bases at J, with 17 bases between the two ends. Germline CDR1 and CDR2: GTSNPN and SVGIG (reference sequence). The CDR3 is made up of 15 amino acids. The CDR3, as DNA: TGTGCCTGGACGTTACTCGGGAGTAGACAAGAGACCCAGTACTTC. Protein product: CAWTLLGSRQETQYF.

The chain recombines TRBV29-1 with TRBJ1-4; D not resolved. The CDR3 contains 13 residues. Germline V CDR1 and CDR2: SQVTM, ANQGSEA. V lost 4 bases to trimming and J lost 7 bases, with 13 bases between them. The CDR3 is CSVGGGMGEKLFF. DNA for the CDR3: TGCAGCGTTGGGGGAGGCATGGGTGAAAAACTGTTTTTT.

The rearrangement links TRBV5-6 to TRBJ1-1; D is perhaps TRBD1 (6 bases). Trimming shortened V by 4 bases and J by 4 bases, and 23 bases separated the two germline ends. CDR3 length: 17 amino acids. Germline V gene lookup returns CDR1 SGHDT and CDR2 YYEEEE. The CDR3 DNA is TGTGCCAGCAGCCCAGCTTTATGGGGGGGCGGTGGCACTGAAGCTTTCTTT. Amino acid sequence: CASSPALWGGGGTEAFF.

J is TRBJ2-7 and V is TRBV6-1; 8 nucleotides align to TRBD2. Per the germline V gene, CDR1 is MNHNS and CDR2 is SASEGT. With 7 bases clipped from V and 0 bases from J, the junction kept 5 bases outside the gene matches. The CDR3 totals 14 residues. The CDR3 reads CASNTGTSSYEQYF. The CDR3 DNA reads TGTGCCAGCAACACCGGGACTAGCTCCTACGAGCAGTACTTC.

This chain connects TRBV9 to TRBJ2-3, with a possible D match to TRBD2 (5 bases). The CDR3 is 15 residues long. Germline V gene lookup returns CDR1 SGDLS and CDR2 YYNGEE. V lost 4 bases to trimming and J lost 1 base, with 13 bases between them. The CDR3 sequence: CASSLSDSGTDTQYF. In DNA, the CDR3 is TGTGCCAGCAGCCTTAGCGATAGCGGCACAGATACGCAGTATTTT.

V usage is TRBV6-5 and J usage is TRBJ2-7; the D gene is possibly TRBD1 (6 bases). V lost 0 bases and J 2 bases, leaving 8 bases between the germline ends. The germline CDR1 and CDR2 sequences are MNHEY and SVGAGI. The CDR3 sequence is 14 residues long. The CDR3 protein is CASSYSDSTYEQYF. CDR3 coding DNA: TGTGCCAGCAGTTACTCGGACAGTACCTACGAGCAGTACTTC.

This clone was picked up a small number of times. The chain has TRBV6-5 and TRBJ2-7, with D perhaps matching TRBD2 (5 bases). Germline V gives CDR1 MNHEY, CDR2 SVGAGI. The CDR3 runs to 14 residues. V lost 6 bases to trimming and J lost 0 bases, with 12 bases between them. Written as DNA, the CDR3 is TGTGCCAGCAGCCGCACCGGGAACTCCTACGAGCAGTACTTC. It specifies CASSRTGNSYEQYF.

The chain employs TRBV7-5 and TRBJ2-7; the listed D gene, TRBD1, was not tested against the DNA. TRBV7-5 is marked as a pseudogene. This CDR3 comprises 13 residues. This chain's CDR3 is CVRSLDRTYEQYF. The DNA for the CDR3 is TGTGTCAGAAGCTTAGACAGAACCTACGAGCAGTACTTC.

The rearrangement uses TRBV7-9 and TRBJ2-5; 9 positions match TRBD2. The V gene's germline CDR1 is SEHNR and CDR2 FQNEAQ (reference sequence). The V segment lost 1 base and the J segment 4 bases; nucleotides outside the gene matches: 10. The CDR3 loop spans 17 amino acids. The CDR3, as DNA: TGTGCCAGCAGCTTAGATCGCGGGAGGGCCGGGGCAGAGACCCAGTACTTC. Translation: CASSLDRGRAGAETQYF.

The rearrangement uses TRBV27 and TRBJ1-1; 9 bases map to TRBD1. This CDR3 comprises 16 residues. V lost 4 bases, J lost 4 bases, and 10 bases stayed unmatched. The germline CDR1 and CDR2 sequences are MNHEY and SMNVEV (reference sequence). CDR3 loop: CASSSPGQGSLTEAFF. The CDR3 DNA sequence: TGTGCCAGCAGTTCTCCGGGACAGGGTTCTCTCACTGAAGCTTTCTTT.

The rearrangement links TRBV6-1 to TRBJ1-2, with D perhaps matching TRBD1 (6 bases). Trimming left V 6 bases short and J 7 bases short, with 18 bases between. Germline CDR1 is MNHNS and CDR2 is SASEGT. The CDR3 is 14 residues long. The CDR3 DNA sequence: TGTGCCAGCAGCCTACAACAGGGAAACGGTGGCTACACCTTC. It encodes CASSLQQGNGGYTF.

This chain joins TRBV27 and TRBJ1-2, with 9 bases that match TRBD1. The CDR3 is 14 residues long. Trimming cost V 6 bases and J 3 bases; bases outside gene matches: 5. Looked up from germline, CDR1 is MNHEY and CDR2 is SMNVEV (reference sequence). CDR3 sequence (DNA): TGTGCCAGCAGCAGACAGGGGGTAGACTATGGCTACACCTTC. Protein sequence: CASSRQGVDYGYTF.

The gene calls are TRBV7-9 and TRBJ2-2; 8 bases are shared with TRBD1. The CDR3 totals 14 residues. Germline CDR1 SEHNR, CDR2 FQNEAQ (reference sequence). The V and J ends lost 7 bases and 7 bases, in that order; junction bases with no gene match: 8. In DNA form, the CDR3 reads TGTGCCAGCACCACGGACAGGGAAGGCGGGGAGCTGTTTTTT. Its protein is CASTTDREGGELFF.

As DNA, the CDR3 is TGTGCCAGCACCACAGGGGGGACTGAAGCTTTCTTT. Translated, it gives CASTTGGTEAFF. V usage is TRBV28 and J usage is TRBJ1-1; 8 nucleotides line up with TRBD1. Trimming cost V 7 bases and J 5 bases; bases outside gene matches: 3. This CDR3 is 12 amino acids long. From germline, CDR1 is MDHEN and CDR2 SYDVKM.